The rows below give T cell receptor beta chains drawn from one sample of a study of control samples from healthy donors and cancer patients. Sequencing was performed with immunoSEQ multiplex PCR; in TCRdb, only in-frame clones are kept and a portion is missing. This sample has 140,000 to 150,000 clones, with under 95% found just once. The sequencing sample was made of blood. The receptors were sampled from a man aged 18-30 years in good health. Both conserved end residues are part of each CDR3. A row's size may be missing; if present it is once, few, many or a size class.

size: once; J: TRBJ2-7; V: TRBV29-1; CDR3: CSVEGQGSNEQYF
size: NA; J: TRBJ2-1; V: TRBV27; CDR3: CASSLYVNNEQFF
size: NA; J: TRBJ2-1; V: TRBV11-1; CDR3: CASSLVSSYNEQFF
size: few; J: TRBJ2-7; V: TRBV4-3; CDR3: CASSQSTSGRNEQYF
size: NA; J: TRBJ1-5; V: TRBV6-5; CDR3: CASSYKDKGANQPQHF
size: few; J: TRBJ2-1; V: TRBV9; CDR3: CASSVVASNEQFF
size: NA; J: TRBJ1-6; V: TRBV11-2; CDR3: CASSYGPNSPLHF
size: NA; J: TRBJ2-3; V: TRBV1; CDR3: CTSSQDPLAGEGDTQYF
size: NA; J: TRBJ2-7; V: TRBV15; CDR3: CATSSTSPGLAGVEQYF
size: NA; J: TRBJ1-4; V: TRBV5-1; CDR3: CASSSSGPVGEKLFF
size: NA; J: TRBJ1-2; V: TRBV7-8; CDR3: CASSRDGGDYGYTF
size: NA; J: TRBJ2-7; V: TRBV28; CDR3: CASNYKGGQGVKQYF
size: NA; J: TRBJ2-7; V: TRBV10-1; CDR3: CASSDLGSSDEQYF
size: NA; J: TRBJ1-1; V: TRBV5-4; CDR3: CASSLTSAQIIMEAFF
size: NA; J: TRBJ1-2; V: TRBV6-5; CDR3: CATTQMGVTYGYTF
size: NA; J: TRBJ2-1; V: TRBV28; CDR3: CASSSVSGSLNEQFF
size: NA; J: TRBJ2-4; V: TRBV14; CDR3: CASSPSTGTKKNIQYF